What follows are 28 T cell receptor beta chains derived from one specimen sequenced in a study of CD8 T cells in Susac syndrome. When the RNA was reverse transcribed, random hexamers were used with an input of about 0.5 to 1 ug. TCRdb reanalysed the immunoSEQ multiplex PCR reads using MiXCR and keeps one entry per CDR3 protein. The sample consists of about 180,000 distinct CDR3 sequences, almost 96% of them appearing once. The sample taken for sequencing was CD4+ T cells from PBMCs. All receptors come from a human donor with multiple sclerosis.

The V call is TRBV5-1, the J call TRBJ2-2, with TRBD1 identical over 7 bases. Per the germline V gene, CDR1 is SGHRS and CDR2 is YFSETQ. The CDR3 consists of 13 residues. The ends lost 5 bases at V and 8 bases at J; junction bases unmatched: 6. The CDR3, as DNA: TGCGCCAGCAGTAGGGACAGCGGAGGGGAGCTGTTTTTT. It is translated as CASSRDSGGELFF.

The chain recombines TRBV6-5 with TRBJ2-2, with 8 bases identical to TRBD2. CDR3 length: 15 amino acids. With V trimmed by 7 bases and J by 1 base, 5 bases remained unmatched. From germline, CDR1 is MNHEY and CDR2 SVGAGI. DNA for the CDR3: TGTGCCAGCACCCGGGGGGGGCAGAACACCGGGGAGCTGTTTTTT. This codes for CASTRGGQNTGELFF.

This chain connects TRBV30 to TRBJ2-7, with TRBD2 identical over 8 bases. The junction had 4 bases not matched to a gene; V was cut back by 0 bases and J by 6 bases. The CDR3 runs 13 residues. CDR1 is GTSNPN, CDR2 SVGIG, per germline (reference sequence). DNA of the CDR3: TGTGCCTGGAGTGTAGGACTAGCTTCCGAGCAGTACTTC. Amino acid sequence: CAWSVGLASEQYF. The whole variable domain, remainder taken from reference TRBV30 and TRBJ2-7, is SQTIHQWPATLVQPVGSPLSLECTVEGTSNPNLYWYRQAAGRGLQLLFYSVGIGQISSEVPQNLSASRPQDRQFILSSKKLLLSDSGFYLCAWSVGLASEQYFGPGTRLTVT.

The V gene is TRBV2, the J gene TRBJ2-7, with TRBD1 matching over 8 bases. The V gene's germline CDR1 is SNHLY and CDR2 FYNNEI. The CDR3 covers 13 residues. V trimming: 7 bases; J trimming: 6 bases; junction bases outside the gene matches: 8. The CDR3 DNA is TGTGCCAGCAAAAACGACAGGGGAGGCGAGCAGTACTTC. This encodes CASKNDRGGEQYF.

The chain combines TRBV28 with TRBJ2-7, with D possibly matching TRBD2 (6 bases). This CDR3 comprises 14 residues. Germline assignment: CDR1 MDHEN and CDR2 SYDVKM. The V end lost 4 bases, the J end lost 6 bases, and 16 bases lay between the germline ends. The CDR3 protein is CASSSGVGAGEQYF. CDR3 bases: TGTGCCAGCAGTTCGGGGGTCGGGGCCGGCGAGCAGTACTTC.

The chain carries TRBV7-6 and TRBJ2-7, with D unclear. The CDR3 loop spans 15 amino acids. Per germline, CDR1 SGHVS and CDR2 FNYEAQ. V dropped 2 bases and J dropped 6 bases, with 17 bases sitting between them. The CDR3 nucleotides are TGTGCCAGCAGCTTAAGTCCGACCACGGTGATCGAGCAGTACTTC. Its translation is CASSLSPTTVIEQYF.

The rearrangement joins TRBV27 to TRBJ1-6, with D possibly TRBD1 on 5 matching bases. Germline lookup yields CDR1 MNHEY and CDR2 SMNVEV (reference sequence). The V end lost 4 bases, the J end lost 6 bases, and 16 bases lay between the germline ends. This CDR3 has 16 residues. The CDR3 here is CASSSLGKGVNSPLHF. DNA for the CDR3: TGTGCCAGCAGTTCATTGGGGAAAGGGGTTAATTCACCCCTCCACTTT.

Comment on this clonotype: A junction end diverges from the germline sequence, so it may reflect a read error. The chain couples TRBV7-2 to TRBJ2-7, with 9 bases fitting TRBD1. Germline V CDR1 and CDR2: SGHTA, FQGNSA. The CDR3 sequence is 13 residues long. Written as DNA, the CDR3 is TGTGCCAGCAGCGAAATCCCGGGACAGGGTTATCACTTC. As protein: CASSEIPGQGYHF.

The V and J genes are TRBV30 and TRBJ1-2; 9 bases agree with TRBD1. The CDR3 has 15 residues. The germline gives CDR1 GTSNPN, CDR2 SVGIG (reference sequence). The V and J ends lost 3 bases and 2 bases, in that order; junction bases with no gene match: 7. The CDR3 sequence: CAWRRTGTGNYGYTF. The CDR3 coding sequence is TGTGCCTGGAGGCGGACCGGGACAGGGAACTATGGCTACACCTTC.

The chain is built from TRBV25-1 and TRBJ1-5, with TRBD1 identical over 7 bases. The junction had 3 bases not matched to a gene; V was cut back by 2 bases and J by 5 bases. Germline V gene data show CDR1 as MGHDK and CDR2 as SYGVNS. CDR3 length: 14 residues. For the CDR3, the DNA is TGTGCCAGCAGTGAACCAGGGGGGGATCAGCCCCAGCATTTT. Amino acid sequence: CASSEPGGDQPQHF.

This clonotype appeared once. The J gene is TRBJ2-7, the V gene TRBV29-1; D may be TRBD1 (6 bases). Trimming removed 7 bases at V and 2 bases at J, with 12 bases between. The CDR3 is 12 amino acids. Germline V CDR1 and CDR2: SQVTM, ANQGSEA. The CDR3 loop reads CSARTATYEQYF. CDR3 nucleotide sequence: TGCAGCGCCAGGACAGCGACCTACGAGCAGTACTTC.

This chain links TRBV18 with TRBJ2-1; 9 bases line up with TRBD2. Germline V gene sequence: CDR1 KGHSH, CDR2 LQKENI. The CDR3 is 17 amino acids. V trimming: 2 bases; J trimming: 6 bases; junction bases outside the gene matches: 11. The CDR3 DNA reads TGTGCCAGCTCACCAATTGGAGCGGGGGGCCGGATCAATGAGCAGTTCTTC. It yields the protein CASSPIGAGGRINEQFF.

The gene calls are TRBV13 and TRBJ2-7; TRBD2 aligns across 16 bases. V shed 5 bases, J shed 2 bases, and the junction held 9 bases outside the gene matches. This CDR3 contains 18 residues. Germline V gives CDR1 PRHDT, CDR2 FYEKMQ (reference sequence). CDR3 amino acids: CASSGGTSGGGSPYEQYF. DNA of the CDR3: TGTGCCAGCAGCGGTGGGACTAGCGGGGGGGGATCCCCCTACGAGCAGTACTTC.

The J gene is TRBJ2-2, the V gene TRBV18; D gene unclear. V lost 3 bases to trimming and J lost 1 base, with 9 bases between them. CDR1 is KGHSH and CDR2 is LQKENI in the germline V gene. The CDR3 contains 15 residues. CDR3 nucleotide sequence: TGTGCCAGCTCACCTGACCGATGGAACACCGGGGAGCTGTTTTTT. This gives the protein CASSPDRWNTGELFF.

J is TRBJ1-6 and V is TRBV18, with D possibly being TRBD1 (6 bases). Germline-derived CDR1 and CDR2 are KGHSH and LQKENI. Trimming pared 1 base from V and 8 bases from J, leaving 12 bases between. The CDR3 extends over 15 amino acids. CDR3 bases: TGTGCCAGCTCACCACGATCGGAGGGGGATTCACCCCTCCACTTT. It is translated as CASSPRSEGDSPLHF. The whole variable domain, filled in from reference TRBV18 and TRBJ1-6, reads NAGVMQNPRHLVRRRGQEARLRCSPMKGHSHVYWYRQLPEEGLKFMVYLQKENIIDESGMPKERFSAEFPKEGPSILRIQQVVRGDSAAYFCASSPRSEGDSPLHFGNGTRLTVT.

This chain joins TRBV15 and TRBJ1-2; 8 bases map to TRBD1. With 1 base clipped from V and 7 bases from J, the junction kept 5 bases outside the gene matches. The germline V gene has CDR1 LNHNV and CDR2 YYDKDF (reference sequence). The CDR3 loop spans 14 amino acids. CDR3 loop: CATSRAGQGSGYTF. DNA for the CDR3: TGTGCCACCAGCAGAGCAGGACAGGGAAGTGGCTACACCTTC.

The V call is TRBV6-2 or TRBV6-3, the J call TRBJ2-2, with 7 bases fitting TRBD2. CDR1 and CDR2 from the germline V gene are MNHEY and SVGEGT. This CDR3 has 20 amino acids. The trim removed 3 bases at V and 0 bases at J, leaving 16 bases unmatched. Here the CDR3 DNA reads TGTGCCAGCAGTTATGCTTCCCCGGGACTATGGGGGTCGAACACCGGGGAGCTGTTTTTT. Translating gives CASSYASPGLWGSNTGELFF.

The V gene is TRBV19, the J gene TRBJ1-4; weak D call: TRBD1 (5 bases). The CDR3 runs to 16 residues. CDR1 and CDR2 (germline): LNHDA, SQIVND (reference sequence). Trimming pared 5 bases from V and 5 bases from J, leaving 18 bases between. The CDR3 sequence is CASSSSLRDGNEKLFF. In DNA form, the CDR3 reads TGTGCCAGTAGTTCATCACTCCGGGACGGAAATGAAAAACTGTTTTTT.

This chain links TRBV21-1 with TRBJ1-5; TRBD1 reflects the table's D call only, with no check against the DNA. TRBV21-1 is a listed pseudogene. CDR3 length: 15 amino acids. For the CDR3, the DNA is TGTGCCAGCAGGCAGGACAGAGAAGCAGGTCAGCCCCAGCATTTT. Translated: CASRQDREAGQPQHF.

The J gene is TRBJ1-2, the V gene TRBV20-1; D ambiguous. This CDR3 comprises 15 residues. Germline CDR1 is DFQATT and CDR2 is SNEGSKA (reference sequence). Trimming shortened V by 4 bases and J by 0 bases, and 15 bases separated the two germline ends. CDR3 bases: TGCAGTGCTACCCTCGGACGTAGGTCTAACTATGGCTACACCTTC. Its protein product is CSATLGRRSNYGYTF.

The CDR3 loop reads CASSFGTQETQYF. CDR3 nucleotide sequence: TGTGCCAGCAGCTTCGGGACCCAAGAGACCCAGTACTTC. This sequence joins TRBV11-1 and TRBJ2-5, with D perhaps given as TRBD1 or TRBD2 (5 bases each). CDR1 and CDR2 from the germline V gene are SGHAT and FQDESV (reference sequence). Trimming removed 3 bases from V and 1 base from J, with 6 bases in between. The CDR3 is 13 amino acids.

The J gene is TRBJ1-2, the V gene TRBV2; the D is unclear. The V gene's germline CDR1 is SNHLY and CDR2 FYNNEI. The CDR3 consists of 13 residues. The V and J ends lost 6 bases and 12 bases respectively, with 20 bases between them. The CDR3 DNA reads TGTGCCAGCAGATTCCGGGAGACGCGATGGGACACCTTC. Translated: CASRFRETRWDTF.

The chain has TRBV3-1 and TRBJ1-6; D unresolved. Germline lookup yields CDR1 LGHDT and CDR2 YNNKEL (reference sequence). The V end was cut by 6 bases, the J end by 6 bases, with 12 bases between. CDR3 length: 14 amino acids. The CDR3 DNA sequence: TGTGCCAGCAGTCCACGGGGTTCTAATTCACCCCTCCACTTT. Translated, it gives CASSPRGSNSPLHF.

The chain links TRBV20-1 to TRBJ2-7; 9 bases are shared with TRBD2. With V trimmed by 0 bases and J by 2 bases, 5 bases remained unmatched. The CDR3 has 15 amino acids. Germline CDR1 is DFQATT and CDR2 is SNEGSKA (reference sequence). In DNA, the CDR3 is TGCAGTGCTAGAGATCCTAGCGGGGCTACCTACGAGCAGTACTTC. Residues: CSARDPSGATYEQYF.

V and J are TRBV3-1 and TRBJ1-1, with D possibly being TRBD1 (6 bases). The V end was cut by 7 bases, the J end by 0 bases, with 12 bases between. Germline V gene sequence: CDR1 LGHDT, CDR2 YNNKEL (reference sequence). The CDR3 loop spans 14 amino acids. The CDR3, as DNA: TGTGCCAGCAATCAGGGGTCTGTGAACACTGAAGCTTTCTTT. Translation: CASNQGSVNTEAFF.

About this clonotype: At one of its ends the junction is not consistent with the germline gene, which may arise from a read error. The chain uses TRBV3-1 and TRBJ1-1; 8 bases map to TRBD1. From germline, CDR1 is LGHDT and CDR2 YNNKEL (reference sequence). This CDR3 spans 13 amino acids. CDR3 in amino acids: CASSQGPLSGTGF. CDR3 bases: TGTGCCAGCAGCCAAGGCCCCCTTTCCGGGACAGGCTTT.

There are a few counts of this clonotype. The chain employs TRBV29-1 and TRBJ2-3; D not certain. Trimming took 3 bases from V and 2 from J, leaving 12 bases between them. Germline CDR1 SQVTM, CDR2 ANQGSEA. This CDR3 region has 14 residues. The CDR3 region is CSVDRAGVTDTQYF. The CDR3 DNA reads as TGCAGCGTTGATAGGGCTGGGGTCACAGATACGCAGTATTTT.

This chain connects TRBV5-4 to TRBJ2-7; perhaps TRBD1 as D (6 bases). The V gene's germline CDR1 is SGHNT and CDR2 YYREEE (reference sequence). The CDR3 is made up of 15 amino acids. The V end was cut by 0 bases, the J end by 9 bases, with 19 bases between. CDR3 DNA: TGTGCCAGCAGCTTGGCTGGGCCAGGGGCCTTGGGGCAGTACTTC. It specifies CASSLAGPGALGQYF.